Sequencing of this TCR beta chain was carried out in a study of blood T cell repertoires in COVID-19. Study-wide background: Whether acute or convalescent, the COVID-19 samples came from the United States, Italy and Spain. In each case, the material was cDNA or gDNA derived from T cells, B-cell-depleted T cells, or PBMCs.

Libraries were prepared by immunoSEQ multiplex PCR; TCRdb keeps only in-frame clonotypes and omits some of them. The sample shows 16,000 or so clones, 70% to 90% of them seen only once. Germline V gene data show CDR1 as SGHVS and CDR2 as FQNEAQ. CDR3 length: 15 amino acids. Trimming cost V 2 bases and J 0 bases, with 11 bases left between them. The clonotype comes from a human donor in a cohort sampled during active COVID-19. Input material: peripheral blood. The chain employs TRBV7-8 and TRBJ2-7; D perhaps matches TRBD2 (5 bases). As DNA, the CDR3 is TGTGCCAGCAGCTTAATTTATGGGAGCTCCTACGAGCAGTACTTC. Translation: CASSLIYGSSYEQYF.